This T cell receptor beta chain was captured in a study of control samples from healthy donors and cancer patients. The protocol was immunoSEQ multiplex PCR, while the TCRdb copy is restricted to in-frame clones and leaves out a portion. This table has 100,000 to 110,000 clones, roughly 84% appearing once. CDR3 length: 16 residues. Trimming stripped 4 bases from V and 4 bases from J, with 19 bases between. From germline, CDR1 is LGHDT and CDR2 YNNKEL (reference sequence). The sequence was obtained from a woman aged 50 to 60 in good health. The rearrangement links TRBV3-1 (or the pseudogene TRBV3-2) to TRBJ2-5; D is undetermined. Sequencing used blood. The CDR3 region is CASSPEDGPTRETQYF. In nucleotides, the CDR3 is TGTGCCAGCAGCCCAGAGGATGGGCCGACTCGAGAGACCCAGTACTTC.